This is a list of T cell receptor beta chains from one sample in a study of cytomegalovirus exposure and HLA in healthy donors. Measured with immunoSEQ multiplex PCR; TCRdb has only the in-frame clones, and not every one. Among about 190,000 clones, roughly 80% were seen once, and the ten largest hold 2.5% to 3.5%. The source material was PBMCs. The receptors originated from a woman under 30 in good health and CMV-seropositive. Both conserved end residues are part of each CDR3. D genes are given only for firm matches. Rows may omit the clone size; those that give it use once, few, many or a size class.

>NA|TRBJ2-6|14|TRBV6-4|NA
CASSRESGANVLTF
TGTGCCAGCAGTAGGGAGTCTGGGGCCAACGTCCTGACTTTC
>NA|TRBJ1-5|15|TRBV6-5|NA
CASSYSSGSLGSQHF
TGTGCCAGCAGTTACTCGTCGGGCAGCTTGGGGAGTCAGCATTTT
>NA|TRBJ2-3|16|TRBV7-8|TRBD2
CASSLRAGGGSDTQYF
TGTGCCAGCAGCTTGCGGGCAGGCGGGGGTTCAGATACGCAGTATTTT
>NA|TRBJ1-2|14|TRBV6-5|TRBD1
CASSSTTGNYGYTF
TGTGCCAGCAGTTCTACGACAGGGAACTATGGCTACACCTTC
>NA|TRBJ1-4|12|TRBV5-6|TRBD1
CASSWGQQKLFF
TGTGCCAGCAGCTGGGGACAGCAAAAACTGTTTTTT
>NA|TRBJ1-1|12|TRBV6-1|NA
CASRGGSTEAFF
TGTGCCAGCAGGGGGGGGTCCACTGAAGCTTTCTTT
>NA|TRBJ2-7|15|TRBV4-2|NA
CASSQEWTAQYEQYF
TGTGCCAGCAGCCAAGAATGGACAGCGCAATACGAGCAGTACTTC
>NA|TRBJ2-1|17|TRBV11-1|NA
CASSSQLSAGRGHEQFF
TGTGCCAGCAGCTCCCAGTTGAGTGCTGGGCGGGGACATGAGCAGTTCTTC
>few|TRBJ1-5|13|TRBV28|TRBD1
CASTRGQPQPQHF
TGTGCCAGCACCCGGGGACAGCCACAGCCCCAGCATTTT
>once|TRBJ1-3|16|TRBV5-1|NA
CASSLSVLDGGNTIYF
TGCGCCAGCAGCTTGTCAGTGCTAGATGGGGGAAACACCATATATTTT
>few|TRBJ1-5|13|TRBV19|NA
CASSIHHGQPQHF
TGTGCCAGTAGTATCCACCACGGGCAGCCCCAGCATTTT
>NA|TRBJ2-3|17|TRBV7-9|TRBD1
CASSQDRGRYGADTQYF
TGTGCCAGCAGCCAGGACAGGGGACGATACGGGGCAGATACGCAGTATTTT
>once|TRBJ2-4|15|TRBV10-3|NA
CAISGERLAKNIQYF
TGTGCCATCAGTGGCGAGAGATTAGCCAAAAACATTCAGTACTTC
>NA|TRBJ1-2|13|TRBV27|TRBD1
CASSLGQGYGYTF
TGTGCCAGCAGTCTCGGACAGGGGTATGGCTACACCTTC
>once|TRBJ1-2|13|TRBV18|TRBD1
CASSAGTDYGYTF
TGTGCCAGCTCAGCAGGGACAGATTATGGCTACACCTTC
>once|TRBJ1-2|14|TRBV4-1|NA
CASSPGDFDYGYTF
TGCGCCAGCAGCCCCGGGGACTTTGACTATGGCTACACCTTC
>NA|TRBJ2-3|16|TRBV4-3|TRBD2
CASSQDLGGAADTQYF
TGCGCCAGCAGCCAAGATCTCGGGGGGGCCGCGGATACGCAGTATTTT
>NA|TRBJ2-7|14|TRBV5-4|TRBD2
CASSRGGASYEQYF
TGTGCCAGCAGCCGGGGGGGGGCGTCCTACGAGCAGTACTTC
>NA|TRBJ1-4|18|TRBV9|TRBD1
CASSVSSGTGGRLEKLFF
TGTGCCAGCAGCGTTAGTTCCGGGACAGGGGGACGTTTGGAAAAACTGTTTTTT
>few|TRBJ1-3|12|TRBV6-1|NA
CASSDHSDTIYF
TGTGCCAGCAGTGACCACTCCGACACCATATATTTT
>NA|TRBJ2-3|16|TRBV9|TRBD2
CASSGRSGGAIDTQYF
TGTGCCAGCAGCGGCCGAAGCGGGGGGGCCATAGATACGCAGTATTTT
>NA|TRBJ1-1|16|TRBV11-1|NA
CASSLQGRILNTEAFF
TGTGCCAGCAGCTTACAGGGTCGGATATTGAACACTGAAGCTTTCTTT